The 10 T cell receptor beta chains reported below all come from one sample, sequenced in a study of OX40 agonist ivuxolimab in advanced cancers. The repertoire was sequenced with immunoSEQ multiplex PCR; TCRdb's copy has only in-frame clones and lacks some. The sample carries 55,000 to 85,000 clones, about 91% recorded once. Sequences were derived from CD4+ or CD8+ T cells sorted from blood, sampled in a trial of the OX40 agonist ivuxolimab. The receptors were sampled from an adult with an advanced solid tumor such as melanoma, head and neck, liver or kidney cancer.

The CDR3: CASSLGQRNNEKLFF. The CDR3 nucleotides read TGTGCCAGCTCGCTGGGACAGCGGAATAATGAAAAACTGTTTTTT. This chain links TRBV18 with TRBJ1-4; TRBD1 agrees at 7 bases. Germline assignment: CDR1 KGHSH and CDR2 LQKENI. This CDR3 spans 15 amino acids. The V gene end was trimmed by 6 bases and the J gene end by 4 bases; junction bases not matched to a gene: 8. Full variable domain (remainder filled in from reference TRBV18 and TRBJ1-4): NAGVMQNPRHLVRRRGQEARLRCSPMKGHSHVYWYRQLPEEGLKFMVYLQKENIIDESGMPKERFSAEFPKEGPSILRIQQVVRGDSAAYFCASSLGQRNNEKLFFGSGTQLSVL.

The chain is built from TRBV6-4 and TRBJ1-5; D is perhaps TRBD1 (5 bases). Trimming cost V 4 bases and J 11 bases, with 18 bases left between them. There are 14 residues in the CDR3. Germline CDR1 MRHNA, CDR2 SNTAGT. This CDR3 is CASSARGLLPSQHF. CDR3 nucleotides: TGTGCCAGCAGTGCACGGGGCCTCCTTCCGTCCCAGCATTTT.

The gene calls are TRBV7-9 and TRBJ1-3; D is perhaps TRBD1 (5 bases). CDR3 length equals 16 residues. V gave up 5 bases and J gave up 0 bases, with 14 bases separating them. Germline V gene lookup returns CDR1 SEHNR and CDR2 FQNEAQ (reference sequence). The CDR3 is CASSPSGGSSGNTIYF. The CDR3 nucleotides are TGTGCCAGCAGCCCGAGTGGGGGGTCCTCTGGAAACACCATATATTTT. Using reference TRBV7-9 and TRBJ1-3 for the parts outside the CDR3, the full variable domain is DTGVSQNPRHKITKRGQNVTFRCDPISEHNRLYWYRQTLGQGPEFLTYFQNEAQLEKSRLLSDRFSAERPKGSFSTLEIQRTEQGDSAMYLCASSPSGGSSGNTIYFGEGSWLTVV.

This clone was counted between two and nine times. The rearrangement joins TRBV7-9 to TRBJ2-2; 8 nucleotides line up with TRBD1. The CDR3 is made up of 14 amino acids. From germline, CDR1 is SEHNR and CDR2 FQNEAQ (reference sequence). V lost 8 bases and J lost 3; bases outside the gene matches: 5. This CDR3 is CASPGTGYTGELFF. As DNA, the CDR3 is TGTGCCAGCCCCGGGACAGGCTACACCGGGGAGCTGTTTTTT.

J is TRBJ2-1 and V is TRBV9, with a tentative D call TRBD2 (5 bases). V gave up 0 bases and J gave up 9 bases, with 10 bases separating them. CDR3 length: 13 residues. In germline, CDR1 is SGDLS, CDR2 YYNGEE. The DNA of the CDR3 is TGTGCCAGCAGCGTAGCGGGGATAGGTGAGCAGTTCTTC. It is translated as CASSVAGIGEQFF.

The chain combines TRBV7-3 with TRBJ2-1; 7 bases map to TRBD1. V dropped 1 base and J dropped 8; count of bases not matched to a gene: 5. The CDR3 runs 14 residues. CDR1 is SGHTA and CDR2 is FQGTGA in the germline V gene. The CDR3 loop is CASSLMSRGYEQFF. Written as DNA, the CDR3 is TGTGCCAGCAGCTTAATGAGCAGGGGGTATGAGCAGTTCTTC.

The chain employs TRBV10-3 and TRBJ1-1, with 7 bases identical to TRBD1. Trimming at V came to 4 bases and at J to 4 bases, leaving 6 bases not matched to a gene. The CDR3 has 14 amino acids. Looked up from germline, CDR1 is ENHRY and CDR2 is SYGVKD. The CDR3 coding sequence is TGTGCCATCAGTGCCCAGGGGGATGCCACTGAAGCTTTCTTT. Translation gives CAISAQGDATEAFF.

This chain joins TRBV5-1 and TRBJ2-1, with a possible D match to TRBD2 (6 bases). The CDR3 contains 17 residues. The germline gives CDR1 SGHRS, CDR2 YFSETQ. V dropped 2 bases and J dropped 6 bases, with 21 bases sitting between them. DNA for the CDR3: TGCGCCAGCAGCTTCGACTCGACGCGCGGGGTCCCCAATGAGCAGTTCTTC. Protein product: CASSFDSTRGVPNEQFF.

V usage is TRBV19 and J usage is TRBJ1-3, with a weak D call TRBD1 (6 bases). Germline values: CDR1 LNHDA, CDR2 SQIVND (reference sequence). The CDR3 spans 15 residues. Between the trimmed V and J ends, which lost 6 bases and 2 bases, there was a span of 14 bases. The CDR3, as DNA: TGTGCCAGTAGACCCCGACAGGCGACTGGAAACACCATATATTTT. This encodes CASRPRQATGNTIYF.

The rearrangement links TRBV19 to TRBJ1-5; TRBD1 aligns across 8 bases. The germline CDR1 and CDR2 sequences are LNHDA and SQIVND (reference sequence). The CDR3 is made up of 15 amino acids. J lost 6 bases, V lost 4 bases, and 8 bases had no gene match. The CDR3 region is CASSTTGERSQPQHF. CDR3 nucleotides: TGTGCCAGTAGTACGACAGGGGAAAGGAGTCAGCCCCAGCATTTT. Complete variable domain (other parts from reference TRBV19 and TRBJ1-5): DGGITQSPKYLFRKEGQNVTLSCEQNLNHDAMYWYRQDPGQGLRLIYYSQIVNDFQKGDIAEGYSVSREKKESFPLTVTSAQKNPTAFYLCASSTTGERSQPQHFGDGTRLSIL.